These T cell receptor beta chains were read from a single sample in a study of blood T cell repertoires in COVID-19. Using immunoSEQ multiplex PCR, the repertoire was profiled, and TCRdb retains in-frame clones only, with some absent. Among some 390,000 clones, roughly nine tenths were seen once, and the ten largest hold 1.5% to 2%. The material sequenced was PBMCs or T cells enriched from blood (not recorded which). The receptors derive from a woman aged 25 to 45 who had recovered from COVID-19. Both conserved end residues are part of each CDR3. The D gene is left open where the match is weak. Size tells how often a clone was seen (once, few, many) or the class of an expanded clone, and some rows leave it out.

D	size	V	J	CDR3	DNA
NA	NA	TRBV12-3/TRBV12-4	TRBJ2-2	CASSLSLAGELFF	TGTGCCAGCAGTTTATCCCTTGCCGGGGAGCTGTTTTTT
NA	NA	TRBV5-6	TRBJ1-3	CASSWRGILQGSTIYF	TGTGCCAGCAGCTGGCGGGGGATACTTCAGGGGAGCACCATATATTTT
TRBD1	NA	TRBV19	TRBJ2-1	CASPGQGINEQFF	TGTGCGAGCCCGGGACAGGGGATCAATGAGCAGTTCTTC
NA	once	TRBV11-1	TRBJ1-1	CASSFQGMGTEAFF	TGTGCCAGCAGCTTTCAGGGTATGGGGACTGAAGCTTTCTTT
NA	NA	TRBV27	TRBJ1-2	CASSSMVNDYYGYTF	TGTGCCAGCAGTTCTATGGTGAACGACTACTATGGCTACACCTTC
TRBD1	NA	TRBV7-3	TRBJ2-3	CASSQRDRGSTDTQYF	TGTGCCAGCAGCCAGAGGGACAGGGGAAGCACAGATACGCAGTATTTT
TRBD1	few	TRBV6-4	TRBJ2-2	CASSAGTGTTGELFF	TGTGCCAGCAGTGCGGGGACAGGAACAACCGGGGAGCTGTTTTTT
NA	once	TRBV7-2	TRBJ2-5	CASSLGTEETQYF	TGTGCCAGCAGCTTGGGCACGGAAGAGACCCAGTACTTC
TRBD1	NA	TRBV6-4	TRBJ1-2	CASKAGGGGYTF	TGTGCCAGCAAGGCAGGGGGAGGTGGCTACACCTTC
NA	NA	TRBV4-1	TRBJ1-1	CASSQGGSTEAFF	TGCGCCAGCAGCCAAGGAGGCTCGACTGAAGCTTTCTTT
NA	NA	TRBV5-4	TRBJ2-1	CASTVIGSNEQFF	TGTGCCAGCACCGTGATAGGGAGCAATGAGCAGTTCTTC
NA	NA	TRBV25-1	TRBJ2-2	CASSEGWARLNTGELFF	TGTGCCAGCAGTGAAGGTTGGGCCAGGTTGAACACCGGGGAGCTGTTTTTT
NA	NA	TRBV11-1	TRBJ2-1	CASSFDRGDEQFF	TGTGCCAGCAGCTTCGATAGGGGCGATGAGCAGTTCTTC
NA	NA	TRBV30	TRBJ2-7	CACKESSYEQYF	TGTGCCTGCAAGGAGAGCTCCTACGAGCAGTACTTC
TRBD1	NA	TRBV9	TRBJ2-7	CASSGLTGTGRHEQYF	TGTGCCAGCAGCGGGCTTACCGGGACAGGGAGACACGAGCAGTACTTC
NA	NA	TRBV9	TRBJ1-6	CASSNRAYNSPLHF	TGTGCCAGCAGCAATAGAGCATATAATTCACCCCTCCACTTT
TRBD1	NA	TRBV9	TRBJ2-7	CASSGRQGSYEQYF	TGTGCCAGCAGCGGACGACAGGGCTCTTACGAGCAGTACTTC
TRBD1	NA	TRBV9	TRBJ2-4	CASSADSRGPQDIQYF	TGTGCCAGCAGCGCCGATTCCAGGGGGCCCCAAGACATTCAGTACTTC
NA	NA	TRBV6-6	TRBJ2-6	CASSYRPVDSGSSGANVLTF	TGTGCCAGCAGCTATAGACCGGTGGACAGTGGGAGCTCTGGGGCCAACGTCCTGACTTTC
NA	NA	TRBV4-1	TRBJ1-2	CASSPSRGLTLYGYTF	TGCGCCAGCAGCCCTAGCAGGGGTCTCACCCTCTATGGCTACACCTTC
NA	NA	TRBV7-9	TRBJ1-3	CASSLGSWALSGNTIYF	TGTGCCAGCAGCTTAGGGTCATGGGCCTTATCTGGAAACACCATATATTTT
NA	NA	TRBV20-1	TRBJ1-4	CSASWAFAGEKLFF	TGCAGTGCTAGTTGGGCTTTCGCTGGTGAAAAACTGTTTTTT
NA	NA	TRBV13	TRBJ1-4	CASSLDRDGNEKLFF	TGTGCCAGCAGCTTAGACAGGGACGGGAATGAAAAACTGTTTTTT
TRBD1	NA	TRBV28	TRBJ1-5	CASSPVTGERPQHF	TGTGCCAGCAGTCCCGTGACAGGGGAACGGCCCCAGCATTTT
NA	NA	TRBV7-9	TRBJ1-1	CASSPRVPSNTEAFF	TGTGCCAGCAGCCCCCGGGTCCCAAGTAACACTGAAGCTTTCTTT
NA	NA	TRBV5-4	TRBJ1-1	CASTRGRGYTEAFF	TGTGCCAGCACACGGGGAAGGGGGTACACTGAAGCTTTCTTT
TRBD1	NA	TRBV27	TRBJ1-1	CASSFRQGGTEAFF	TGTGCCAGCAGTTTTAGACAGGGGGGAACTGAAGCTTTCTTT
TRBD1	NA	TRBV30	TRBJ1-3	CAWDTGQGYGNTIYF	TGTGCCTGGGATACAGGACAGGGGTACGGAAACACCATATATTTT
NA	NA	TRBV30	TRBJ1-1	CAWSPRGEAFF	TGTGCCTGGAGTCCGAGGGGGGAAGCTTTCTTT
NA	NA	TRBV3-1/TRBV3-2	TRBJ1-2	CASSQDQGGYTF	TGTGCCAGCAGCCAAGATCAGGGTGGCTACACCTTC
TRBD2	NA	TRBV19	TRBJ2-1	CASSIDGFSGAYNEQFF	TGTGCCAGTAGTATAGATGGATTTAGCGGGGCCTACAATGAGCAGTTCTTC
TRBD1	NA	TRBV28	TRBJ1-2	CASNYSRDRGRYGYTF	TGTGCCAGCAATTACTCCCGGGACAGGGGACGCTATGGCTACACCTTC
TRBD1	NA	TRBV6-5	TRBJ2-1	CASSYSQGADEQFF	TGTGCCAGCAGTTACTCCCAGGGGGCTGACGAGCAGTTCTTC
TRBD1	NA	TRBV2	TRBJ1-1	CASSQGGTASPPEAFF	TGTGCCAGCAGCCAGGGGGGCACAGCAAGCCCCCCTGAAGCTTTCTTT
NA	NA	TRBV2	TRBJ1-1	CASGWSTGTEAFF	TGTGCCAGTGGGTGGTCTACAGGGACTGAAGCTTTCTTT
NA	NA	TRBV20-1	TRBJ1-2	CSVSRYGYTF	TGCAGTGTTAGCAGATATGGCTACACCTTC
NA	NA	TRBV5-6	TRBJ2-7	CASSESYEQYF	TGTGCCAGCAGCGAGTCCTACGAGCAGTACTTC
TRBD1	NA	TRBV29-1	TRBJ2-7	CSVGGTGLYEQYF	TGCAGCGTTGGGGGGACAGGGTTATACGAGCAGTACTTC
TRBD2	NA	TRBV7-9	TRBJ2-7	CASSPEGLAAYEQYF	TGTGCCAGCAGCCCCGAGGGCCTAGCGGCTTACGAGCAGTACTTC
NA	NA	TRBV19	TRBJ2-2	CASSPRTQTSEGTGELFF	TGTGCCAGTAGCCCCAGGACCCAGACCTCCGAGGGCACCGGGGAGCTGTTTTTT
TRBD1	NA	TRBV27	TRBJ1-2	CASSSSLQGAKARNGYTF	TGTGCCAGCAGTTCCTCCTTACAGGGGGCGAAGGCCCGGAATGGCTACACCTTC
NA	NA	TRBV24-1	TRBJ2-5	CATSEQGGGETQYF	TGTGCCACCAGTGAGCAGGGTGGTGGAGAGACCCAGTACTTC
TRBD2	NA	TRBV7-3	TRBJ2-1	CASSTGTRFSDEQFF	TGTGCCAGCAGCACCGGGACTAGATTTTCTGATGAGCAGTTCTTC
TRBD1	few	TRBV11-1	TRBJ1-6	CASSLRDRGYSPLHF	TGTGCCAGCAGCTTAAGAGACAGGGGGTACTCACCCCTCCACTTT
NA	NA	TRBV12-3/TRBV12-4	TRBJ1-2	CASSSSGYGYTF	TGTGCCAGCAGTTCCTCAGGGTATGGCTACACCTTC
NA	NA	TRBV5-4	TRBJ2-5	CASSLVGQQETQYF	TGTGCCAGCAGCTTGGTCGGACAGCAAGAGACCCAGTACTTC
TRBD2	NA	TRBV9	TRBJ2-2	CASSVGPLAGGSGELFF	TGTGCCAGCAGCGTAGGTCCCCTAGCGGGAGGTTCCGGGGAGCTGTTTTTT